This TCR beta chain was recovered during a study of blood T cells in healthy people across ages. Germline V CDR1 and CDR2: MGHRA, YSYEKL. The CDR3 has 17 residues. V lost 6 bases, J lost 8 bases, and 17 bases stayed unmatched. With a J-beta primer mix and a sample-barcoded 5' primer, a second PCR ran about 6 to 11 cycles. TCRdb processed the 5' RACE reads anew with MiXCR; each CDR3 protein has one entry. The repertoire holds over 500,000 distinct CDR3 sequences, about a quarter seen once, with approximately 4% in the top ten. The sample also formed part of further work on T cells of mothers and their children.

The J gene is TRBJ2-1, the V gene TRBV4-1; 9 nucleotides agree with TRBD1. This TCR was recovered from a boy aged 2 to 9 in good health. The material sequenced was blood. DNA of the CDR3: TGCGCCAGCAGGCCTACCCCAGGGACAGGGAGTACCTATGAGCAGTTCTTC. It translates to CASRPTPGTGSTYEQFF.